This T cell receptor beta chain stems from a study of CD8 T cells in ankylosing spondylitis. Ten or more counts support this clonotype. TCRdb itself ran the 5' RACE reads through MiXCR, one entry per CDR3 protein. Of around 33,000 distinct CDR3 sequences in the sample, roughly 6.8% were seen once. Germline-derived CDR1 and CDR2 are KGHDR and SFDVKD. Trimming cost V 4 bases and J 11 bases, with 20 bases left between them. The CDR3 has 15 residues. This receptor was obtained from a male donor with ankylosing spondylitis or in good health (not recorded which). The genes are TRBV24-1 and TRBJ2-1; D is possibly TRBD1 (6 bases). Material: blood, either unsorted or a sorted T cell fraction (not recorded which). The CDR3 DNA reads TGTGCCACCAGTGAGTCCGGGACACCGTCGTGGCAGCAGTTCTTC. Amino acids: CATSESGTPSWQQFF.